Following are 18 T cell receptor beta chains from one sample sequenced in a study of vaccination effects on CD4 cells after COVID-19. With the ViraFEST assay, the study expanded antigen-specific CD4+ T cells using viral peptide pools, then sequenced them. CD4+ T cells were isolated after about eleven days of culture. The assay was immunoSEQ multiplex PCR, and TCRdb's table has in-frame clones only and misses some. The sample has 60,000 to 70,000 clones; 81% are singletons. Antigens for these TCRs are unknown. The sequences come from CD4+ T cells from PBMCs cultured with HCoV-229E spike peptides, collected before COVID-19 vaccination. These receptors came from a human donor who received a COVID-19 vaccine.

The rearrangement links TRBV6-6 to TRBJ1-5; D perhaps matches TRBD1 (6 bases). Germline CDR1 and CDR2: MNHNY and SVGAGI (reference sequence). CDR3 length: 14 amino acids. Trimming stripped 5 bases from V and 3 bases from J, with 11 bases between. The CDR3 loop is CASSQQGPNQPQHF. The CDR3 DNA is TGTGCCAGCAGTCAGCAGGGGCCCAATCAGCCCCAGCATTTT.

This chain joins TRBV5-1 and TRBJ1-1; D is perhaps TRBD1 (5 bases). This CDR3 comprises 16 residues. V was shortened by 0 bases and J by 1 base, with 13 bases between the two germline ends. Germline assignment: CDR1 SGHRS and CDR2 YFSETQ. The CDR3 nucleotides read TGCGCCAGCAGCTTGGGGATCGGTGGGGGGAACACTGAAGCTTTCTTT. The encoded protein is CASSLGIGGGNTEAFF.

This clone was picked up a small number of times. This chain connects TRBV30 to TRBJ2-1, with 9 bases matching TRBD2. The germline CDR1 and CDR2 sequences are GTSNPN and SVGIG (reference sequence). This CDR3 is built from 16 residues. Trimming at V came to 2 bases and at J to 2 bases, leaving 7 bases not matched to a gene. The CDR3 sequence: CAWSYLRGGAYNEQFF. The CDR3 DNA reads as TGTGCCTGGAGTTATTTGCGGGGGGGCGCCTACAATGAGCAGTTCTTC.

This chain uses TRBV7-9 with TRBJ2-5, with 8 nucleotides matching TRBD1. This CDR3 contains 14 residues. With V trimmed by 7 bases and J by 5 bases, 9 bases remained unmatched. Germline-derived CDR1 and CDR2 are SEHNR and FQNEAQ (reference sequence). The CDR3 is CASTPTGGGETQYF. CDR3 nucleotides: TGTGCCAGCACCCCCACAGGGGGAGGTGAGACCCAGTACTTC.

V gene TRBV7-3 combines with J gene TRBJ2-5; D is perhaps TRBD1 or TRBD2 (5 bases each). Germline CDR1 and CDR2: SGHTA and FQGTGA. CDR3 length: 15 residues. Trimming stripped 5 bases from V and 5 bases from J, with 18 bases between. The CDR3 DNA is TGTGCCAGCAGCCCGAACGTGGGACGGGGCGAGACCCAGTACTTC. Its translation is CASSPNVGRGETQYF.

The V call is TRBV3-1 (or the pseudogene TRBV3-2), the J call TRBJ2-4; either TRBD1 or TRBD2 may fit D (5 bases each). With 1 base removed from V and 8 bases from J, the gap between germline ends came to 21 bases. The germline V gene has CDR1 LGHDT and CDR2 YNNKEL (reference sequence). This CDR3 contains 17 residues. The chain's CDR3 is CASSQVGGTRQGHIQYF. As DNA, the CDR3 is TGTGCCAGCAGCCAAGTTGGAGGCACCCGGCAGGGACACATTCAGTACTTC.

The chain recombines TRBV5-1 with TRBJ2-2, with D tentatively TRBD1 or TRBD2 (6 bases each). Germline V lookup: CDR1 SGHRS, CDR2 YFSETQ. V was trimmed by 4 bases and J by 2 bases, leaving 12 bases between them. This CDR3 spans 15 amino acids. The CDR3 region has the DNA TGCGCCAGCAGCGGTACAGGGACTAACACCGGGGAGCTGTTTTTT. Encoded protein: CASSGTGTNTGELFF.

This clone was seen a handful of times. The J gene is TRBJ2-2, the V gene TRBV11-2, with D perhaps matching TRBD2 (6 bases). Looked up from germline, CDR1 is SGHAT and CDR2 is FQNNGV. Trimming removed 6 bases at V and 1 base at J, with 9 bases between. This CDR3 comprises 14 residues. Here the CDR3 DNA reads TGTGCCAGCAGGCTCGGGGGGAACACCGGGGAGCTGTTTTTT. Its protein is CASRLGGNTGELFF. The variable domain in full, with the rest retrieved from reference TRBV11-2 and TRBJ2-2, is EAGVAQSPRYKIIEKRQSVAFWCNPISGHATLYWYQQILGQGPKLLIQFQNNGVVDDSQLPKDRFSAERLKGVDSTLKIQPAKLEDSAVYLCASRLGGNTGELFFGEGSRLTVL.

The rearrangement joins TRBV18 to TRBJ1-2; no clear D gene. The CDR3 runs 17 residues. The V gene lost 3 bases and the J gene lost 4 bases, with 21 bases spanning the gap. The V gene's germline CDR1 is KGHSH and CDR2 LQKENI. CDR3 DNA sequence: TGTGCCAGCTCACCCCTTGAGAGGGCTTTTCAAAGCTATGGCTACACCTTC. This sequence encodes CASSPLERAFQSYGYTF.

The rearrangement links TRBV27 to TRBJ1-5; weak D call: TRBD1 (6 bases). In germline, CDR1 is MNHEY, CDR2 SMNVEV (reference sequence). The CDR3 totals 15 residues. V gave up 0 bases and J gave up 8 bases, with 14 bases separating them. DNA for the CDR3: TGTGCCAGCAGTTTATCGAGGGGGGGCAGAGAGCCCCAGCATTTT. Encoded protein: CASSLSRGGREPQHF.

The CDR3 loop is CATSDPGQETQYF. The CDR3 bases are TGTGCCACCAGTGACCCCGGACAAGAGACCCAGTACTTC. The rearrangement joins TRBV24-1 to TRBJ2-5; D gene ambiguous. Trimming shortened V by 4 bases and J by 2 bases, and 7 bases separated the two germline ends. The CDR3 loop spans 13 amino acids. Germline V gene lookup returns CDR1 KGHDR and CDR2 SFDVKD.

V is TRBV11-2 and J is TRBJ2-5, with D tentatively TRBD2 (6 bases). Germline CDR1 is SGHAT and CDR2 is FQNNGV. Trimming removed 1 base at V and 5 bases at J, with 14 bases between. This CDR3 spans 15 amino acids. CDR3 region: CASSLGGERGETQYF. As DNA, the CDR3 is TGTGCCAGCAGCTTAGGGGGGGAGAGGGGCGAGACCCAGTACTTC.

The rearrangement links TRBV10-3 to TRBJ2-1, with 7 nucleotides matching TRBD2. Unmatched junction bases numbered 10, after V lost 11 bases and J lost 3 bases. CDR3 length: 14 residues. Germline V gene sequence: CDR1 ENHRY, CDR2 SYGVKD. CDR3 region: CAARAASGYNEQFF. The CDR3 bases are TGTGCCGCCCGGGCGGCTAGCGGCTACAATGAGCAGTTCTTC.

The chain couples TRBV7-9 to TRBJ1-2; D is perhaps TRBD1 (5 bases). CDR3 length equals 12 residues. The germline V gene has CDR1 SEHNR and CDR2 FQNEAQ (reference sequence). The V end was cut by 3 bases, the J end by 8 bases, with 10 bases between. This chain's CDR3 is CASSLSGLGYTF. The DNA for the CDR3 is TGTGCCAGCAGCTTGTCAGGGTTAGGCTACACCTTC.

J is TRBJ2-5 and V is TRBV6-5, with 10 bases identical to TRBD1. The CDR3 runs to 14 residues. V shed 4 bases, J shed 5 bases, and the junction held 4 bases outside the gene matches. The germline V gene encodes CDR1 MNHEY and CDR2 SVGAGI. CDR3 region: CASSWDRGSETQYF. The CDR3, as DNA: TGTGCCAGCAGTTGGGACAGGGGATCGGAGACCCAGTACTTC.

This chain joins TRBV10-3 and TRBJ1-1; 7 bases align to TRBD1. Unmatched junction bases numbered 13, after V lost 7 bases and J lost 11 bases. Germline loops: CDR1 ENHRY, CDR2 SYGVKD. This CDR3 has 13 residues. The CDR3 DNA reads TGTGCCATCATGTACGAGGGGCAGGGGGGCGCTTTCTTT. Its protein is CAIMYEGQGGAFF.

The J gene is TRBJ1-1, the V gene TRBV19, with D tentatively TRBD1 (5 bases). Germline-derived CDR1 and CDR2 are LNHDA and SQIVND (reference sequence). The CDR3 runs 13 residues. The V gene lost 1 base and the J gene lost 6 bases, with 9 bases spanning the gap. For the CDR3, the DNA is TGTGCCAGTAGTATAGTGGGGGGTGCTGAAGCTTTCTTT. This codes for CASSIVGGAEAFF.

V usage is TRBV6-4 and J usage is TRBJ1-2; no definite D call. Trimming stripped 2 bases from V and 6 bases from J, with 7 bases between. The CDR3 is 12 residues long. CDR1 and CDR2 (germline): MRHNA, SNTAGT. CDR3 DNA sequence: TGTGCCAGCAGTGACCGGGGAAATGGCTACACCTTC. Translating gives CASSDRGNGYTF.